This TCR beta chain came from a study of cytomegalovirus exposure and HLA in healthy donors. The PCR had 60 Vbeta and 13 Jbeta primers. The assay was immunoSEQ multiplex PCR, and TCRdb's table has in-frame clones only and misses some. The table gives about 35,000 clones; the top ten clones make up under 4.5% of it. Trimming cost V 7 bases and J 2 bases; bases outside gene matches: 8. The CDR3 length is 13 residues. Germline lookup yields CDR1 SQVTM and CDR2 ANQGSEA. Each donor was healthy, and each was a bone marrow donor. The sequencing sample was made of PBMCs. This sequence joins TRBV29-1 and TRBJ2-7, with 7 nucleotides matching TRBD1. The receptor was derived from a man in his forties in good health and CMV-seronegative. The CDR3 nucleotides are TGCAGCGCTAAAAGACAGGGCGCCTACGAGCAGTACTTC. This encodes CSAKRQGAYEQYF.